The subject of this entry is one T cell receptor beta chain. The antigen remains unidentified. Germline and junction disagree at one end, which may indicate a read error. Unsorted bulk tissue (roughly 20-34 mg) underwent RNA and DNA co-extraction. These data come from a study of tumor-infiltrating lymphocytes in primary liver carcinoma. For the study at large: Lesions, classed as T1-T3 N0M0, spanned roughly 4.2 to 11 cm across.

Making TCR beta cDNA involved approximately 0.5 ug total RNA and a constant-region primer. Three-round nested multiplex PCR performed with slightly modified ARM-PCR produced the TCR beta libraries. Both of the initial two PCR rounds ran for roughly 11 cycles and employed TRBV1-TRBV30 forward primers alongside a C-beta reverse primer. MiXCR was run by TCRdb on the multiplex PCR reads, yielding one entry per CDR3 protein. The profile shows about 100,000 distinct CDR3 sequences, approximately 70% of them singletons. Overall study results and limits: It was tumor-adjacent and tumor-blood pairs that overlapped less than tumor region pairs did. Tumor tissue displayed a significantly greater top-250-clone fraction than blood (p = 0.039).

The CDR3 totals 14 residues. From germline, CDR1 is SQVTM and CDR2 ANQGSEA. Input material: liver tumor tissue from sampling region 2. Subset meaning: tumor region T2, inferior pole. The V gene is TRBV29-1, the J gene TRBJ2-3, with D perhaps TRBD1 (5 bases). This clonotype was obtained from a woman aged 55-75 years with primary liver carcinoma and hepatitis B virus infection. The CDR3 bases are TGCAGCGTTGTCGACGGCACGGTGACAGATATGCAGTATTTT. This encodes CSVVDGTVTDMQYF.